These T cell receptor beta chains were read from a single sample in a study of blood T cell repertoires in COVID-19. TCRdb keeps only in-frame clones here, not all; method: immunoSEQ multiplex PCR. Found here are fewer than 200,000 clones, around 82% of them singletons; the top ten hold about 3.6%. Source material: PBMCs or T cells enriched from blood (not recorded which). The receptors originated from a woman aged 45-65 years in a cohort exposed to, infected with or recovered from COVID-19 (not recorded which). CDR3s leave out the opening cysteine and the closing phenylalanine or tryptophan. The order of the fields is V gene, J gene, CDR3 length, CDR3 protein.

TRBV4-2	TRBJ2-7	14	ASSQAEGGGASVQY
TRBV2	TRBJ2-2	13	ASTRTSVNTGELF
TRBV7-2	TRBJ2-5	14	ASSLGPAATQETQY
TRBV5-1	TRBJ1-4	11	ASSFRGREKLF
TRBV5-1	TRBJ1-4	13	ASSLEGRGHEKLF
TRBV11-2	TRBJ2-1	14	ASSLDLRGGGFEQF
TRBV5-1	TRBJ2-5	14	ASSLASGGAGETQY
TRBV28	TRBJ1-5	12	ASSFSRGREPQH
TRBV19	TRBJ2-7	11	ASRPVGGGQQY
TRBV5-4	TRBJ2-7	15	ASSLVGTPHGIYEQY
TRBV10-3	TRBJ1-1	11	AISESSLPEAF
TRBV28	TRBJ1-5	14	ASSPGGMLSNQPQH
TRBV30	TRBJ2-7	11	AWSDGSSYEQY
TRBV24-1	TRBJ2-3	14	ATSDFNGRAVDTQY
TRBV4-3	TRBJ2-6	12	ASSQAMGLNVLT
TRBV7-9	TRBJ2-7	12	ASSLAPESYEQY
TRBV5-6	TRBJ1-3	13	ASSLFVIGGNTIY
TRBV28	TRBJ1-2	13	ASSSPHRQVYGYT
TRBV11-2	TRBJ1-4	10	ASSLLNEKLF
TRBV2	TRBJ1-1	11	ASSEQGGAEAF
TRBV4-3	TRBJ1-2	12	ASRGQDHMYGYT
TRBV28	TRBJ2-7	13	ASTQTGAISYEQY
TRBV6-5	TRBJ1-1	13	ASSYQRTGVIEAF
TRBV10-3	TRBJ1-3	13	AIRDRSSSGNTIY
TRBV3-1/TRBV3-2	TRBJ2-2	12	ASSQAMSTGELF
TRBV5-1	TRBJ1-3	12	ASSATGSGNTIY
TRBV28	TRBJ2-1	12	ASKTGQEDNEQF
TRBV27	TRBJ2-2	14	ASRGGQGAPGGELF
TRBV21-1	TRBJ1-6	12	ASSHRGRNSPLH
TRBV7-9	TRBJ1-1	15	ASSLDTGVRAGTEAF